Listed below are T cell receptor beta chains from one sample, sequenced in a study of blood T cell repertoires in COVID-19. Here immunoSEQ multiplex PCR was the method, and the copy in TCRdb shows in-frame clones only, minus some. The profile shows 200,000 to 250,000 clones, about four fifths of them singletons. The sequenced material came from PBMCs or T cells enriched from blood (not recorded which). The receptors were sampled from a woman in her fifties or sixties who had recovered from COVID-19. Each CDR3 is given with its conserved first and last residue. D genes are given only for firm matches. Clone size is given for some rows only: seen once, a few or many times, or a class if the clone is expanded.

D gene,V gene,J gene,clone size,CDR3 DNA,CDR3 protein
NA,TRBV29-1,TRBJ1-1,NA,TGCAGCGTTGACCGCCCGGAAAAGGGGTTGACTGAAGCTTTCTTT,CSVDRPEKGLTEAFF
NA,TRBV4-2,TRBJ2-3,NA,TGTGCCAGCAGCCAAGGAGGGGAGGGCACAGATACGCAGTATTTT,CASSQGGEGTDTQYF
NA,TRBV9,TRBJ2-5,NA,TGTGCCAGCAGCCTCTCGGGTAACCGACTTCAAGAGACCCAGTACTTC,CASSLSGNRLQETQYF
NA,TRBV5-4,TRBJ1-1,NA,TGTGCCAGCAGCGCCGACCACAGGGAATCTCGCGCTTTCTTT,CASSADHRESRAFF
TRBD2,TRBV5-1,TRBJ2-3,NA,TGCGCCAGCAGCGTCTCCGGGACTAGCGGGAGTGGGTCAGATACGCAGTATTTT,CASSVSGTSGSGSDTQYF
NA,TRBV5-8,TRBJ1-6,NA,TGTGCCAGCAGCTTGGAAAACAGGTCCGGACGGAGCTCCTATAATTCACCCCTCCACTTT,CASSLENRSGRSSYNSPLHF
NA,TRBV7-9,TRBJ1-3,NA,TGTGCCAGCAGCTTTTCCCGTTCTGGAAACACCATATATTTT,CASSFSRSGNTIYF
NA,TRBV12-3/TRBV12-4,TRBJ2-2,NA,TGTGCCAGCAAGACAGCGAACACCGGGGAGCTGTTTTTT,CASKTANTGELFF
NA,TRBV5-4,TRBJ1-2,NA,TGTGCCAGCAGCTTGGACCCAGGGAAAAACTATGGCTACACCTTC,CASSLDPGKNYGYTF
NA,TRBV7-9,TRBJ1-2,NA,TGTGCCAGCAGCTTAGGGGTCGGGGGTGGCGGCTACACCTTC,CASSLGVGGGGYTF
NA,TRBV19,TRBJ1-1,NA,TGTGCCAGTAGTGCCCTTCGTCCGGGACAAGAAGCTTTCTTT,CASSALRPGQEAFF
NA,TRBV6-5,TRBJ1-1,few,TGTGCCAGCGAGGGTCCTAACACTGAAGCTTTCTTT,CASEGPNTEAFF
TRBD1,TRBV5-1,TRBJ1-4,NA,TGCGCCAGCAGCAAAGGGGGCACTAGCTCCAATGAAAAACTGTTTTTT,CASSKGGTSSNEKLFF
NA,TRBV7-2,TRBJ2-7,once,TGTGCCAGCAGCTTAGAATCCTCTCTTTCCTACGAGCAGTACTTC,CASSLESSLSYEQYF
TRBD2,TRBV7-2,TRBJ2-2,NA,TGTGCCAGCAGCTTAACAGGAGCGGGAGGGCCCCCCGGGGAGCTGTTTTTT,CASSLTGAGGPPGELFF
NA,TRBV6-5,TRBJ1-2,NA,TGTGCCAGCAGTTACTCGGGTCAGGCCTATGGCTACACCTTC,CASSYSGQAYGYTF
TRBD1,TRBV9,TRBJ1-2,NA,TGTGCCAGCAGCCCCGGGACAGGGGGCTCTGGCTACACCTTC,CASSPGTGGSGYTF
NA,TRBV9,TRBJ2-1,NA,TGTGCCAGCAGCGCGGGAATTTCCTACAATGAGCAGTTCTTC,CASSAGISYNEQFF
TRBD1,TRBV7-2,TRBJ1-5,few,TGTGCCAGCAGCTCCGGGACAGACAATCAGCCCCAGCATTTT,CASSSGTDNQPQHF
TRBD1,TRBV5-4,TRBJ1-1,few,TGTGCCAGCAGCGGTGGGACAGGGGGCAACACTGAAGCTTTCTTT,CASSGGTGGNTEAFF
TRBD2,TRBV5-1,TRBJ2-1,NA,TGCGCCAGCAGCTTGTTGGTAGCGGGGCATGAGCAGTTCTTC,CASSLLVAGHEQFF
TRBD2,TRBV27,TRBJ2-2,NA,TGTGCCAGCAGTCCGAGGACTAGCGGGAGGTTAACCGGGGAGCTGTTTTTT,CASSPRTSGRLTGELFF
NA,TRBV7-3,TRBJ1-1,few,TGTGCCAGCAGCTTGGGTTCGGGTGGGACTGAAGCTTTCTTT,CASSLGSGGTEAFF
NA,TRBV5-4,TRBJ1-2,NA,TGTGCCAGCACCCGCGGATGGACAGCCAGTTATGGCTACACCTTC,CASTRGWTASYGYTF
NA,TRBV7-2,TRBJ2-7,NA,TGTGCCAGCAGCTCGTCAACGGGCAGCGGCCCTTCCTACGAGCAGTACTTC,CASSSSTGSGPSYEQYF
TRBD1,TRBV2,TRBJ1-2,NA,TGTGCCAGCAGTGAATACCACTCAGGGGGCTATGGCTACACCTTC,CASSEYHSGGYGYTF
TRBD1,TRBV24-1,TRBJ2-7,NA,TGTGCCCCCTTAGTGAATTACAGGGGTCGGTCCTACGAGCAGTACTTC,CAPLVNYRGRSYEQYF
NA,TRBV4-3,TRBJ1-2,NA,TGCGCCAGCAGCCAGGACCCTATGCGGGGGGCATATGGCTACACCTTC,CASSQDPMRGAYGYTF
TRBD2,TRBV2,TRBJ2-4,NA,TGTGCCAGCAGAGCGGGAGAGGACATTCAGTACTTC,CASRAGEDIQYF
NA,TRBV5-1,TRBJ2-5,NA,TGCGCCAGCAGTAGGTCCGGGACAAATAAAGAGACCCAGTACTTC,CASSRSGTNKETQYF
TRBD1,TRBV6-6,TRBJ1-2,few,TGTGCCAGCAGTCGACAGGGGTACTCGCCTAACTATGGCTACACCTTC,CASSRQGYSPNYGYTF
NA,TRBV12-5,TRBJ1-5,NA,TGTGCTAGTGGTTTGGTAATTTTCCAGGGTGGATATAGCAATCAGCCCCAGCATTTT,CASGLVIFQGGYSNQPQHF
NA,TRBV5-1,TRBJ1-1,NA,TGCGCCAGCAGCTTGGGCCGGGAGGGAACTGAAGCTTTCTTT,CASSLGREGTEAFF
NA,TRBV12-3/TRBV12-4,TRBJ1-1,NA,TGTGCCAGCAGTTTAAAGCTCGCTGAAGCTTTCTTT,CASSLKLAEAFF
NA,TRBV3-1/TRBV3-2,TRBJ1-1,NA,TGTGCCAGCAGCACCCGGGGGGCAGGTGAAGCTTTCTTT,CASSTRGAGEAFF
NA,TRBV27,TRBJ2-5,NA,TGTGCCAGCAGTTTACGGGGGTTTACAGAGACCCAGTACTTC,CASSLRGFTETQYF
TRBD1,TRBV18,TRBJ1-5,many,TGTGCCAGCTCCCTGGGCAGGGGGCAAAATCAGCCCCAGCATTTT,CASSLGRGQNQPQHF
NA,TRBV12-3/TRBV12-4,TRBJ1-2,NA,TGTGCCAGCAGTCAGGGAGGTTATGGCTACACCTTC,CASSQGGYGYTF
TRBD1,TRBV7-8,TRBJ2-7,NA,TGTGCCAGCAGCTTAGCGATGGCAGGGGGCCTTTACGAGCAGTACTTC,CASSLAMAGGLYEQYF
NA,TRBV19,TRBJ2-7,few,TGTGCCAGTAACCCGGGAGTAGTTGGGTCCTACGAGCAGTACTTC,CASNPGVVGSYEQYF
NA,TRBV19,TRBJ2-5,NA,TGTGCCAGTAGTATCGGTACGGTGGAGGGAGAGACCCAGTACTTC,CASSIGTVEGETQYF
NA,TRBV3-1/TRBV3-2,TRBJ1-3,NA,TGTGCCAGCAGCCAAGCTAGGACGGGAGGAAACACCATATATTTT,CASSQARTGGNTIYF
NA,TRBV6-1,TRBJ1-4,NA,TGTGCCAGCAGTGAAGCTGACGGCGACGAGGGAAAACTGTTTTTT,CASSEADGDEGKLFF
NA,TRBV7-3,TRBJ2-1,few,TGTGCCAGTTGCCCGACAGATGATCCCTACAATGAGCAGTTCTTC,CASCPTDDPYNEQFF
TRBD1,TRBV30,TRBJ1-2,NA,TGTGCCTGGAGCCCAGGGGGCAATAATGGCTACACCTTC,CAWSPGGNNGYTF
NA,TRBV3-1/TRBV3-2,TRBJ1-3,NA,TGTGCCAGCAGCCCATCTCCAGGACAGGGAAACACCATATATTTT,CASSPSPGQGNTIYF
NA,TRBV5-4,TRBJ2-7,NA,TGTGCCAGCAGCTTGGAGCTGGTCTCCTACGAGCAGTACTTC,CASSLELVSYEQYF
TRBD1,TRBV10-3,TRBJ1-5,NA,TGTGCCATCAGTGGATCCGGGACAGGGGATCAGCCCCAGCATTTT,CAISGSGTGDQPQHF